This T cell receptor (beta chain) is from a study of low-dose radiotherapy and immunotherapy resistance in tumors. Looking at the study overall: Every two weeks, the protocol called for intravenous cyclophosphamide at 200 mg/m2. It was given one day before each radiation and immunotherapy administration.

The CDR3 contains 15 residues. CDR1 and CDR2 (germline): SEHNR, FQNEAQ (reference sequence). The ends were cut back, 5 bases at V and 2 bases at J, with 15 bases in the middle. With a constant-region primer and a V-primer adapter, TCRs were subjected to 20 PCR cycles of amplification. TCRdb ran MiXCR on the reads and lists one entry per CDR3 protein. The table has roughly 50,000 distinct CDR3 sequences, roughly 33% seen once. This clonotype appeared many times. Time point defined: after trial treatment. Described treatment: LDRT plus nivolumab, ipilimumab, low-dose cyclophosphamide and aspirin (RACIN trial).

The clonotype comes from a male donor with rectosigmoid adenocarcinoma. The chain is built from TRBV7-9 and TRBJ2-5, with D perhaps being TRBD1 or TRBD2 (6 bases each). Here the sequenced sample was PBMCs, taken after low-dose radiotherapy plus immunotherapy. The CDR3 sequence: CASSLREGGQETQYF. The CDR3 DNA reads TGTGCCAGCAGCCTAAGGGAAGGGGGGCAAGAGACCCAGTACTTC.